This T cell receptor (beta chain) was sequenced for a study of shared clonotypes between healthy human individuals. The test was conducted at deep level. The method was immunoSEQ multiplex PCR; TCRdb's version includes in-frame clones alone and lacks a portion of them. This table has around 2,000,000 clones, about 95% appearing once. Study-level points and caveats: Clonotype sharing among donors likely depends on sequencing depth.

Germline trimming cut 2 bases from V and 3 bases from J; bases unmatched to any gene: 10. The CDR3 has 16 amino acids. In germline, CDR1 is SQVTM, CDR2 ANQGSEA. Points on this clone: Antigen specificity is unknown.

The naive CD8 subset, CD45RO-negative cells positively selected for CCR7, excluded terminally differentiated effector memory CD45RA+ cells. The sequence was obtained from a man younger than 35 in good health. Sequenced input: naive CD8+ T cells sorted from blood. The chain combines TRBV29-1 with TRBJ2-1, with 7 nucleotides matching TRBD2. Here the CDR3 DNA reads TGCAGCGTTGAAAATCTAGCGGTTAGACTCTACAATGAGCAGTTCTTC. It encodes CSVENLAVRLYNEQFF.